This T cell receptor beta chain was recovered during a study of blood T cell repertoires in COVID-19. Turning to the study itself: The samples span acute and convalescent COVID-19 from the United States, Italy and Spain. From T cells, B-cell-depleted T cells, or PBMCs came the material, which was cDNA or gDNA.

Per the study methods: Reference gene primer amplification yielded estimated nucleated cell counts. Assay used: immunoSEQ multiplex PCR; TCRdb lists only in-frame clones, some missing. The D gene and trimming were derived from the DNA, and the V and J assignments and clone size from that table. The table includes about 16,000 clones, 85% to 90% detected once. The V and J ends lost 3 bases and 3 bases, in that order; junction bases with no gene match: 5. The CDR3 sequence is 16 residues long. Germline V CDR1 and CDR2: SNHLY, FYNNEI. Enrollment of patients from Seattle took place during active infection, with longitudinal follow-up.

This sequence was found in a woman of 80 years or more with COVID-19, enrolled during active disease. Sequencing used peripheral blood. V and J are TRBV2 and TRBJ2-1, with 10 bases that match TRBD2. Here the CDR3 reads CASSDGLAGDYNEQFF. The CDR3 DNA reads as TGTGCCAGCAGTGATGGCCTAGCGGGGGACTACAATGAGCAGTTCTTC.